The 17 T cell receptor beta chains in this list originate from one sample, sequenced in a study of cytomegalovirus exposure and HLA in healthy donors. The PCR employed 60 Vbeta primers together with 13 Jbeta primers. Only in-frame clones appear in the TCRdb table, and some are missing; sequencing was by immunoSEQ multiplex PCR. This table holds some 88,000 clones, 63% found once. Sequencing was done on a sample of PBMCs. The receptor set was obtained from a woman under 40 in good health and CMV-seronegative.

This clone was observed a handful of times. CDR3: CASIKGRGGSTEAFF. The CDR3 DNA reads TGTGCCAGCATCAAAGGGAGGGGGGGGAGCACTGAAGCTTTCTTT. The genes are TRBV6-6 and TRBJ1-1, with D maybe TRBD1 (6 bases). Per germline, CDR1 MNHNY and CDR2 SVGAGI (reference sequence). The V gene lost 7 bases and the J gene lost 4 bases, with 19 bases spanning the gap. The CDR3 loop spans 15 amino acids.

The chain links TRBV9 to TRBJ2-3; D possibly corresponds to TRBD1 (6 bases). With 2 bases removed from V and 2 bases from J, the gap between germline ends came to 27 bases. The CDR3 has 20 amino acids. The germline V gene encodes CDR1 SGDLS and CDR2 YYNGEE. CDR3 amino acids: CASSVGDNIPWGKITDTQYF. The CDR3 DNA sequence: TGTGCCAGCAGCGTGGGGGACAATATCCCGTGGGGTAAGATCACAGATACGCAGTATTTT.

The chain carries TRBV4-3 and TRBJ2-7; 13 nucleotides match TRBD2. Trimming cost V 1 base and J 5 bases; bases outside gene matches: 2. This CDR3 is built from 15 residues. Germline V gives CDR1 LGHNA, CDR2 YSLEER. The CDR3: CASSQAGTSGNEQYF. The CDR3 bases are TGCGCCAGCAGCCAAGCCGGGACTAGCGGGAACGAGCAGTACTTC.

The chain joins TRBV11-3 to TRBJ2-1, with D possibly matching TRBD2 (7 bases). The germline CDR1 and CDR2 sequences are SGHNT and YENEEA. This CDR3 is built from 17 residues. Between the trimmed V and J ends, which lost 6 bases and 0 bases, there was a span of 18 bases. The CDR3 nucleotides are TGTGCCAGCAGTTCCTTCGGGGGGCTTACCTCCTACAATGAGCAGTTCTTC. It codes for CASSSFGGLTSYNEQFF. The full variable domain, completed using reference TRBV11-3 and TRBJ2-1, is EAGVVQSPRYKIIEKKQPVAFWCNPISGHNTLYWYLQNLGQGPELLIRYENEEAVDDSQLPKDRFSAERLKGVDSTLKIQPAELGDSAVYLCASSSFGGLTSYNEQFFGPGTRLTVL.

This clone showed up just a few times. This chain uses TRBV7-9 with TRBJ1-4, with 7 nucleotides matching TRBD1. CDR1 is SEHNR and CDR2 is FQNEAQ in the germline V gene (reference sequence). After removal of 1 base from V and 7 bases from J, the junction contained 6 bases not matched to a gene. This CDR3 has 15 amino acids. The CDR3 protein is CASSLGRQGFEKLFF. The DNA of the CDR3 is TGTGCCAGCAGCTTAGGCCGACAGGGCTTTGAAAAACTGTTTTTT. The full variable domain, completed using reference TRBV7-9 and TRBJ1-4, is DTGVSQNPRHKITKRGQNVTFRCDPISEHNRLYWYRQTLGQGPEFLTYFQNEAQLEKSRLLSDRFSAERPKGSFSTLEIQRTEQGDSAMYLCASSLGRQGFEKLFFGSGTQLSVL.

V and J are TRBV27 and TRBJ2-5; the match to TRBD1 covers 8 bases. This CDR3 has 14 residues. Germline loops: CDR1 MNHEY, CDR2 SMNVEV (reference sequence). The ends lost 5 bases at V and 4 bases at J; junction bases unmatched: 6. CDR3 amino acids: CASSPRQGPETQYF. The CDR3 nucleotides read TGTGCCAGCAGTCCCCGACAGGGGCCAGAGACCCAGTACTTC.

The rearrangement joins TRBV2 to TRBJ2-7; 9 nucleotides match TRBD2. This CDR3 region has 14 residues. Losses at the gene ends were 3 bases for V and 3 bases for J; bases not matched to a gene: 3. Germline V gives CDR1 SNHLY, CDR2 FYNNEI. CDR3 in amino acids: CASSEGLAFYEQYF. Here the CDR3 DNA reads TGTGCCAGCAGTGAGGGACTAGCCTTCTACGAGCAGTACTTC. Based on the CDR3 plus reference TRBV2 and TRBJ2-7, the full variable domain is EPEVTQTPSHQVTQMGQEVILRCVPISNHLYFYWYRQILGQKVEFLVSFYNNEISEKSEIFDDQFSVERPDGSNFTLKIRSTKLEDSAMYFCASSEGLAFYEQYFGPGTRLTVT.

V and J are TRBV29-1 and TRBJ2-3; 7 bases match TRBD1. In germline, CDR1 is SQVTM, CDR2 ANQGSEA. This CDR3 has 13 residues. Trimming removed 2 bases from V and 7 bases from J; junction bases left unmatched: 6. The CDR3: CSVERGRGNTQYF. The CDR3 region has the DNA TGCAGCGTTGAAAGGGGCAGGGGGAATACGCAGTATTTT.

V gene TRBV6-1 combines with J gene TRBJ1-1; D is possibly TRBD1 (5 bases). Per germline, CDR1 MNHNS and CDR2 SASEGT. The CDR3 has 15 residues. Trimming cost V 5 bases and J 10 bases, with 23 bases left between them. CDR3 bases: TGTGCCAGCAGTCATCCCAGGGCCTCCGATGGTGGAGCTTTCTTT. Protein product: CASSHPRASDGGAFF.

This clone was counted a few times. The V call is TRBV7-9, the J call TRBJ2-3; 8 bases are shared with TRBD2. Germline trimming cut 4 bases from V and 2 bases from J; bases unmatched to any gene: 14. Germline CDR1 is SEHNR and CDR2 is FQNEAQ (reference sequence). The CDR3 covers 18 residues. For the CDR3, the DNA is TGTGCCAGCAGCTCCTGGCGCGGACTAGCTGATCACACAGATACGCAGTATTTT. Translated: CASSSWRGLADHTDTQYF.

This chain joins TRBV6-1 and TRBJ2-1, with D perhaps TRBD2 (5 bases). Trimming cost V 6 bases and J 0 bases, with 12 bases left between them. The germline gives CDR1 MNHNS, CDR2 SASEGT. The CDR3 contains 15 residues. Here the CDR3 DNA reads TGTGCCAGCAGCGCAGAGGGTAGCTCCTACAATGAGCAGTTCTTC. Its protein product is CASSAEGSSYNEQFF.

The table lists this clone with many counts. This chain joins TRBV7-3 and TRBJ1-1; TRBD1 might be the D (5 bases). Germline V gene data show CDR1 as SGHTA and CDR2 as FQGTGA. This CDR3 is built from 14 residues. Trimming took 4 bases from V and 0 from J, leaving 9 bases between them. The CDR3 sequence is CASSSGLMNTEAFF. The CDR3 nucleotides read TGTGCCAGCAGCTCGGGACTCATGAACACTGAAGCTTTCTTT. The entire variable domain, with the rest obtained from reference TRBV7-3 and TRBJ1-1, is as follows: GAGVSQTPSNKVTEKGKYVELRCDPISGHTALYWYRQSLGQGPEFLIYFQGTGAADDSGLPNDRFFAVRPEGSVSTLKIQRTERGDSAVYLCASSSGLMNTEAFFGQGTRLTVV.

The chain combines TRBV6-5 with TRBJ1-2, with TRBD1 matching 7 bases. This CDR3 comprises 15 residues. CDR1 and CDR2 from the germline V gene are MNHEY and SVGAGI. V was pared by 6 bases and J by 8 bases, with 15 bases of the junction left unmatched. CDR3 nucleotides: TGTGCCAGCAGAGGAAGGTTGAAGGGGGCGTTCGGCTACACCTTC. Translation: CASRGRLKGAFGYTF.

This clone appeared once. This CDR3 reads CASSSDRGLGYTF. The CDR3 nucleotides are TGTGCCAGCAGCTCGGACAGGGGGCTTGGCTACACCTTC. The chain links TRBV7-9 to TRBJ1-2; 11 bases agree with TRBD1. Germline CDR1 reads SEHNR; CDR2 reads FQNEAQ (reference sequence). This CDR3 spans 13 amino acids. The trim removed 4 bases at V and 7 bases at J, leaving 2 bases unmatched.

The genes are TRBV5-5 and TRBJ1-1; D gene unclear. The germline gives CDR1 SGHKS, CDR2 YYEKEE (reference sequence). This CDR3 contains 15 residues. The V gene lost 1 base and the J gene lost 2 bases, with 12 bases spanning the gap. CDR3 sequence (DNA): TGTGCCAGCAGCTTGACGGGAATTAGAAACACTGAAGCTTTCTTT. Translating it yields CASSLTGIRNTEAFF.

The gene calls are TRBV6-1 and TRBJ1-5; the D is unclear. The CDR3 runs 13 residues. V lost 7 bases and J lost 6, with 13 bases in between. Germline CDR1 reads MNHNS; CDR2 reads SASEGT. As DNA, the CDR3 is TGTGCCAGCATGTCTCCCCGGGGTCAGCCCCAGCATTTT. It encodes CASMSPRGQPQHF.

The gene calls are TRBV6-5 and TRBJ2-2; perhaps TRBD1 as D (5 bases). The CDR3 runs to 13 residues. The V gene lost 6 bases and the J gene lost 6 bases, with 11 bases spanning the gap. Germline values: CDR1 MNHEY, CDR2 SVGAGI. CDR3 loop: CASSIRVPGELFF. CDR3 bases: TGTGCCAGCAGCATCAGGGTTCCCGGGGAGCTGTTTTTT.